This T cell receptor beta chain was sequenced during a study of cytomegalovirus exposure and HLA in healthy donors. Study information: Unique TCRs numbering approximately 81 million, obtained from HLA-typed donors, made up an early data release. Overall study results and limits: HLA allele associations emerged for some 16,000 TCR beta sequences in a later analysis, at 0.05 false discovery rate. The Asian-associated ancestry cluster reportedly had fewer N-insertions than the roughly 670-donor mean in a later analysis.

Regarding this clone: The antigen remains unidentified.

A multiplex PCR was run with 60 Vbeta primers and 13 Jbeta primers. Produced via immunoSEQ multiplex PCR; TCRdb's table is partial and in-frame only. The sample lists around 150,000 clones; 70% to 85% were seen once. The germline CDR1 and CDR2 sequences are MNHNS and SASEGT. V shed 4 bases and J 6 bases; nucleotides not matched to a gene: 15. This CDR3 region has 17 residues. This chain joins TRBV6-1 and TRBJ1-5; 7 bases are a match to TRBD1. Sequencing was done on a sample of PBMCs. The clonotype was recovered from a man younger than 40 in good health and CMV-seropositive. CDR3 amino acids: CASSGPHRGGQFQPQHF. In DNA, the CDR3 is TGTGCCAGCAGTGGCCCGCACAGGGGTGGACAATTTCAGCCCCAGCATTTT.